Listed below are T cell receptor beta chains from one sample, sequenced in a study of blood T cells in healthy people across ages. One entry per CDR3 protein, called by TCRdb with MiXCR from the 5' RACE reads. The sample shows some 1.5 million distinct CDR3 sequences, less than 45% of them seen only once. Source material: blood. The origin of the receptors is a woman between 18 and 29 years old in good health. CDR3s include the opening cysteine and the closing phenylalanine or tryptophan.

V	length	J	CDR3
TRBV12-3/TRBV12-4	15	TRBJ2-5	CASSSGLAVQETQYF
TRBV10-3	12	TRBJ1-5	CAISVGNQPQHF
TRBV18	17	TRBJ2-1	CASSPRLGQGAVNEQFF
TRBV5-1	15	TRBJ1-2	CASSLAGGQNYGYTF
TRBV21-1	12	TRBJ2-7	CASRMDTLEQYF
TRBV29-1	15	TRBJ2-3	CSVRPLAGGPDTQYF
TRBV29-1	14	TRBJ2-1	CSVRGLAEINEQFF
TRBV18	13	TRBJ1-2	CASSPPVGVGYTF
TRBV12-3/TRBV12-4	13	TRBJ1-5	CASSFGEALAQHF
TRBV7-9	16	TRBJ2-7	CASSPPPPSSSYEQYF
TRBV2	16	TRBJ2-5	CASSGLAGGPEETQYF
TRBV12-3/TRBV12-4	14	TRBJ2-1	CASSGLAAYNDQFF
TRBV7-2	18	TRBJ2-3	CASSLQFLGPSSTDTQYF
TRBV29-1	14	TRBJ2-1	CSVVAQSSYNEQFF
TRBV6-2/TRBV6-3	14	TRBJ2-3	CASSTGTWTDTQYF
TRBV12-3/TRBV12-4	11	TRBJ1-1	CASTRGHEAFF
TRBV19	14	TRBJ2-5	CASSRTRAQETQYF
TRBV12-3/TRBV12-4	12	TRBJ2-4	CASSFGVQGEYF
TRBV7-8	14	TRBJ2-2	CASSLGQFTGELFF
TRBV5-1	15	TRBJ2-5	CASSFLAGLEETQYF
TRBV25-1	15	.	CASSSGTSGWGTQYF
TRBV18	15	TRBJ2-7	CASSPQEGSGYEQYF
TRBV4-2	14	TRBJ1-1	CASSQTRRNTEAFF
TRBV14	15	TRBJ1-4	CASSINRAGTEKLFF
TRBV29-1	11	TRBJ2-7	CSAGLAEEQYF
TRBV2	16	TRBJ2-1	CASRGLAGGFYDEQFF
TRBV2	13	TRBJ1-2	CASRGRINYGYTF
TRBV27	14	TRBJ2-7	CASSFSWGGYEQYF
TRBV7-2	17	TRBJ2-4	CASSLVGASSGANIQYF
TRBV4-3	14	TRBJ1-1	CASSWDRATTEAFF
TRBV29-1	14	TRBJ2-7	CSVRGLAGAGEQYF
TRBV11-2	15	.	CASSLGVTETYEQYF
TRBV6-1	18	TRBJ2-2	CASKGLANSRGRTGELFF
TRBV6-2/TRBV6-3	18	TRBJ2-7	CASSYPDVYSTLFHEQYF
TRBV29-1	13	TRBJ1-2	CSVETRGGYGYTF
TRBV29-1	13	TRBJ1-2	CSVSGQGAYGYTF
TRBV20-1	12	TRBJ2-7	CSARLVDNEQYF
TRBV12-3/TRBV12-4	14	TRBJ1-5	CASSLEGANQPQHF
TRBV4-1	15	TRBJ2-3	CASSQAFMSTDTQYF
TRBV7-8	16	TRBJ2-3	CASSLTLAGAADTQYF
TRBV18	14	TRBJ2-5	CASSPGQVNNEQYF